A selection of T cell receptor beta chains follows, all from one sample in a study of CD8 T cells in ankylosing spondylitis. From the 5' RACE reads, TCRdb called clonotypes with MiXCR, one entry per CDR3 protein. Found here are around 450,000 distinct CDR3 sequences, roughly a quarter of them singletons; the top ten hold over 0.8%. The sample comprised blood, either unsorted or a sorted T cell fraction (not recorded which). The receptors stem from a male donor with ankylosing spondylitis. CDR3s include the opening cysteine and the closing phenylalanine or tryptophan. A D gene is named only where the DNA matches it firmly. Size is omitted from some rows. Given values are once, few, many or a class for expanded clones.

- TRBJ1-2 TRBD1 TRBV30 13 TGTGCCTGGCGGGACAGCCTTAACTATGGCTACACCTTC CAWRDSLNYGYTF
- TRBJ2-3 - TRBV7-2 12 TGTGCCAGCAGCTACCAGGATCGTACGCAGTATTTT CASSYQDRTQYF
- TRBJ2-7 - TRBV20-1 13 TGCAGTGCTAGACCGGTACTACTCTACGAGCAGTACTTC CSARPVLLYEQYF
- TRBJ1-2 - TRBV5-6 12 TGTGCCAGCAGCGACCTTAACTATGGCTACACCTTC CASSDLNYGYTF
many TRBJ2-1 - TRBV5-1 15 TGCGCCAGCAGCTTGGGGCTATACTCCTACAATGAGCAGTTCTTC CASSLGLYSYNEQFF
few TRBJ2-1 - TRBV12-3/TRBV12-4 12 TGTGCCAGCACCCTACTAGCTGATGAGCAGTTCTTC CASTLLADEQFF
few TRBJ2-5 - TRBV5-1 15 TGCGCCAGCAGCCAAAATACTGACCCACAAGAGACCCAGTACTTC CASSQNTDPQETQYF
few TRBJ2-2 TRBD2 TRBV3-1 17 TGTGCCAGCAGCCAATCGGGACTAGCGGGGAACACCGGGGAGCTGTTTTTT CASSQSGLAGNTGELFF
many TRBJ1-6 - TRBV12-3/TRBV12-4 13 TGTGCCAGCAGCCTGGACAGAGGGTCACCCCTCCACTTT CASSLDRGSPLHF
few TRBJ1-4 - TRBV27 17 TGTGCCAGCAGTACCTCCATCGGGACCCGAGATTGGGAAAAACTGTTTTTT CASSTSIGTRDWEKLFF
- TRBJ1-4 - TRBV5-1 14 TGCGCCAGCAGCTTGGCCGTAGAAAATGAAAAACTGTTTTTT CASSLAVENEKLFF
- TRBJ1-1 TRBD1 TRBV5-1 16 TGCGCCAGCACGGCGAGGGGGCCTGGAATTGGCACTGAAGCTTTCTTT CASTARGPGIGTEAFF
- TRBJ2-3 TRBD1 TRBV6-1 15 TGTGCCAGCAGCCCCCAGGGGGCGCGGACAGATACGCAGTATTTT CASSPQGARTDTQYF
- TRBJ1-5 - TRBV20-1 13 TGCAGTGCTAGTTTGGGGGCGAATCAGCCCCAGCATTTT CSASLGANQPQHF
- TRBJ2-2 - TRBV5-5 17 TGTGCCAGCAGCTTGGTCGCTCCCCTAAAACTAACCGGGGAGCTGTTTTTT CASSLVAPLKLTGELFF
once TRBJ1-5 - TRBV20-1 16 TGCAGTGCTAGAGAAGCGGGTCATAGGTTCAATCAGCCCCAGCATTTT CSAREAGHRFNQPQHF
- TRBJ2-3 - TRBV5-1 14 TGCGCCAGCAGCCCAGGGCCAAAACCAGATACGCAGTATTTT CASSPGPKPDTQYF
- TRBJ1-5 - TRBV20-1 12 TGCAGTGCAATCCGTACGGGCCAGCCCCAGCATTTT CSAIRTGQPQHF
- TRBJ2-7 TRBD2 TRBV27 16 TGTGCCAGCAGTTTAAACCCCATCGGGGGGGCCTACGAGCAGTACTTC CASSLNPIGGAYEQYF
- TRBJ2-1 - TRBV9 13 TGTGCCAGCAGCGTTGGGGCCAACAATGAGCAGTTCTTC CASSVGANNEQFF
- TRBJ2-1 - TRBV5-1 15 TGCGCCAGCAGCCCGGACGGGACGGGCCACAATGAGCAGTTCTTC CASSPDGTGHNEQFF
- TRBJ1-1 - TRBV12-3/TRBV12-4 14 TGTGCCAGCATGCGGGATCCACTGAACACTGAAGCTTTCTTT CASMRDPLNTEAFF
- TRBJ1-4 - TRBV29-1 14 TGCAGCGTTGAAGTACGGGGATCTAATGAAAAACTGTTTTTT CSVEVRGSNEKLFF
few TRBJ1-1 - TRBV6-5 16 TGTGCCAGCAGTTACTCGATCGGGGGGGCCCCGACCCCAGCTTTCTTT CASSYSIGGAPTPAFF
- TRBJ2-1 - TRBV7-2 15 TGTGCCAGCAGCTTAGAGGTAGCGGTAAGAAATGAGCAGTTCTTC CASSLEVAVRNEQFF
few TRBJ1-1 - TRBV29-1 12 TGCAGCGTCACACGGGGAGGGACTGAAGCTTTCTTT CSVTRGGTEAFF
- TRBJ2-7 TRBD2 TRBV12-3/TRBV12-4 14 TGTGCCAGCAGGGGGACTAGCGACTCCTACGAGCAGTACTTC CASRGTSDSYEQYF
few TRBJ1-5 TRBD1 TRBV2 14 TGTGCCACCAGACCGGGACAGGGAGGTCAGCCCCAGCATTTT CATRPGQGGQPQHF
- TRBJ1-2 - TRBV6-6 11 TGTGCCAGCAGTTACTCTTGGGGCTACACCTTC CASSYSWGYTF
- TRBJ2-1 - TRBV15 16 TGTGCCACCAGCAGAGGGTCACCTCCCTCCTACAATGAGCAGTTCTTC CATSRGSPPSYNEQFF
few TRBJ1-3 - TRBV5-1 15 TGCGCCAGCAGCACGGGAGAAGACGCTGGAAACACCATATATTTT CASSTGEDAGNTIYF
few TRBJ1-6 - TRBV3-1 13 TGTGCCAGCAGCCAAGTAGATGATTCACCCCTCCACTTT CASSQVDDSPLHF
- TRBJ2-1 - TRBV19 13 TGTGCCAGTACCCCACAGGGATACAATGAGCAGTTCTTC CASTPQGYNEQFF
- TRBJ1-2 TRBD1 TRBV29-1 11 TGCAGCGTTGACAGGGGGCAAGGCTACACCTTC CSVDRGQGYTF
once TRBJ2-3 TRBD2 TRBV20-1 12 TGCAGTGGCCTAGCGGTCACAGATACGCAGTATTTT CSGLAVTDTQYF
few TRBJ1-5 TRBD1 TRBV20-1 12 TGCAGTGCTAGGGCAGGGGGTCAGCCCCAGCATTTT CSARAGGQPQHF
few TRBJ2-2 - TRBV24-1 15 TGTGCCACCAGTGATGTGCAGCTGGACACCGGGGAGCTGTTTTTT CATSDVQLDTGELFF
once TRBJ1-1 - TRBV11-2 13 TGTGCCAGCAGCTTAGGAAGCAGGCATGAAGCTTTCTTT CASSLGSRHEAFF
- TRBJ1-1 - TRBV7-9 13 TGTGCCAGCAGTTCTCCACGGAACACTGAAGCTTTCTTT CASSSPRNTEAFF
- TRBJ1-2 - TRBV20-1 14 TGCAGCGCCCGAGGTAGACAGTGGTTCTATGGCTACACCTTC CSARGRQWFYGYTF
- TRBJ2-1 - TRBV4-2 13 TGTGCCAGCAGCCAAGAGGGGCTCCCGCAGCAGTTCTTC CASSQEGLPQQFF
few TRBJ2-5 - TRBV5-1 14 TGCGCCAGCAGGCCTCTAGTCGAGCAAGAGACCCAGTACTTC CASRPLVEQETQYF
- TRBJ2-7 - TRBV5-1 15 TGCGCCAGCAGCCCGGACGGCAGGGGTACCTACGAGCAGTACTTC CASSPDGRGTYEQYF
few TRBJ2-7 - TRBV5-1 14 TGCGCCAGCAGCATGGGCCAGTCAGTTTACGAGCAGTACTTC CASSMGQSVYEQYF
- TRBJ2-1 - TRBV10-1 14 TGCGCCAGCAGTTCCCGGACTGGAAACAATGAGCAGTTCTTC CASSSRTGNNEQFF
- TRBJ2-2 - TRBV11-2 14 TGTGCCAGCAGCTTAGATATCCAGACCGGGGAGCTGTTTTTT CASSLDIQTGELFF
few TRBJ2-5 - TRBV11-2 13 TGTGCCAGCAGCCCCCTAGGCCTTGAGACCCAGTACTTC CASSPLGLETQYF
- TRBJ2-3 TRBD2 TRBV10-2 15 TGCGCCAGCAATCTAGCGGGAGAACGTGGAGATACGCAGTATTTT CASNLAGERGDTQYF